A single sample is the source of the 27 T cell receptor beta chains below, sequenced in a study of cytomegalovirus exposure and HLA in healthy donors. A multiplex PCR was run with 60 Vbeta primers and 13 Jbeta primers. The protocol was immunoSEQ multiplex PCR, while the TCRdb copy is restricted to in-frame clones and leaves out a portion. The ten most abundant clones cover over 1.5% of a sample with some 71,000 clones. Sequenced: PBMCs. The receptors were gathered from a woman aged 30 to 39 in good health and CMV-seronegative.

V and J are TRBV9 and TRBJ1-5; D is perhaps TRBD1 (5 bases). The CDR3 totals 15 residues. The germline V gene encodes CDR1 SGDLS and CDR2 YYNGEE. Trimming pared 2 bases from V and 7 bases from J, leaving 16 bases between. The CDR3 region has the DNA TGTGCCAGCAGCGTGGGACTGGATGGGTACCAGCCCCAGCATTTT. Amino acid sequence: CASSVGLDGYQPQHF.

V usage is TRBV5-1 and J usage is TRBJ2-5; 9 nucleotides match TRBD2. CDR1 is SGHRS, CDR2 YFSETQ, per germline. The CDR3 is 16 amino acids. V shed 0 bases, J shed 6 bases, and the junction held 9 bases outside the gene matches. The DNA of the CDR3 is TGCGCCAGCAGCTTGGGGTTAGCGGGAGCCGGGAAGACCCAGTACTTC. This gives the protein CASSLGLAGAGKTQYF. Drawing the rest from reference TRBV5-1 and TRBJ2-5, the complete variable domain is KAGVTQTPRYLIKTRGQQVTLSCSPISGHRSVSWYQQTPGQGLQFLFEYFSETQRNKGNFPGRFSGRQFSNSRSEMNVSTLELGDSALYLCASSLGLAGAGKTQYFGPGTRLLVL.

V gene TRBV6-5 combines with J gene TRBJ2-7; D is undetermined. V lost 2 bases, J lost 0 bases, and 8 bases lay in between. CDR3 length: 14 residues. Germline CDR1 MNHEY, CDR2 SVGAGI. CDR3 in amino acids: CASSYDTSSYEQYF. Here the CDR3 DNA reads TGTGCCAGCAGTTACGATACAAGCTCCTACGAGCAGTACTTC.

The V and J genes are TRBV18 and TRBJ1-1; D is undetermined. V lost 3 bases and J lost 0, with 5 bases in between. This CDR3 region has 13 residues. CDR1 KGHSH and CDR2 LQKENI come from the germline V gene. CDR3 residues: CASSPPVNTEAFF. Here the CDR3 DNA reads TGTGCCAGCTCACCCCCGGTGAACACTGAAGCTTTCTTT.

The gene calls are TRBV5-1 and TRBJ1-1; unclear D gene. Trimming took 2 bases from V and 1 from J, leaving 6 bases between them. This CDR3 region has 13 residues. Germline assignment: CDR1 SGHRS and CDR2 YFSETQ. The CDR3 DNA reads as TGCGCCAGCAGCTTAATCGGGAACACTGAAGCTTTCTTT. Translation: CASSLIGNTEAFF.

The chain joins TRBV30 to TRBJ1-2; 8 bases fit TRBD1. Germline CDR1 GTSNPN, CDR2 SVGIG (reference sequence). J gave up 5 bases and V 3 bases, and 5 bases lay outside the gene matches. The CDR3 is 13 amino acids. This CDR3 is CAWSPGQAYGYTF. The CDR3 DNA reads TGTGCCTGGAGCCCGGGACAGGCGTATGGCTACACCTTC.

J is TRBJ2-5 and V is TRBV18; the match to TRBD1 covers 11 bases. The CDR3 is made up of 14 amino acids. V shed 2 bases and J 5 bases; nucleotides not matched to a gene: 1. Germline loops: CDR1 KGHSH, CDR2 LQKENI. CDR3 DNA sequence: TGTGCCAGCTCACCAGGACAGGGGGCGGAGACCCAGTACTTC. It yields the protein CASSPGQGAETQYF.

The genes are TRBV6-1 and TRBJ1-1, with D possibly matching TRBD1 (5 bases). Germline V gene data show CDR1 as MNHNS and CDR2 as SASEGT. The CDR3 sequence is 13 residues long. The V end was cut by 4 bases, the J end by 1 base, with 7 bases between. CDR3 in amino acids: CASSGQKNTEAFF. In DNA, the CDR3 is TGTGCCAGCAGTGGACAGAAGAACACTGAAGCTTTCTTT.

The chain uses TRBV4-1 and TRBJ1-2; D not certain. The germline V gene has CDR1 MGHRA and CDR2 YSYEKL. The CDR3 has 11 residues. The V end was cut by 5 bases, the J end by 4 bases, with 5 bases between. The CDR3 here is CASSGGYGYTF. The CDR3 region has the DNA TGCGCCAGCAGCGGCGGCTATGGCTACACCTTC.

The rearrangement joins TRBV4-1 to TRBJ1-4, with unresolved D. Trimming pared 2 bases from V and 8 bases from J, leaving 12 bases between. The CDR3 length is 14 residues. CDR1 and CDR2 (germline): MGHRA, YSYEKL. The CDR3 DNA sequence: TGCGCCAGCAGCCAACTTACAAGAGCGGAAAAACTGTTTTTT. Its translation: CASSQLTRAEKLFF.

This chain joins TRBV11-3 and TRBJ2-1, with D perhaps matching TRBD1 (5 bases). Germline CDR1 SGHNT, CDR2 YENEEA. Trimming shortened V by 5 bases and J by 9 bases, and 20 bases separated the two germline ends. CDR3 size: 15 residues. The DNA of the CDR3 is TGTGCCAGCAGCCCCAGGGATTCGAACGCCGGTGAGCAGTTCTTC. Translating it yields CASSPRDSNAGEQFF. Filled out from reference TRBV11-3 and TRBJ2-1, the complete variable domain reads EAGVVQSPRYKIIEKKQPVAFWCNPISGHNTLYWYLQNLGQGPELLIRYENEEAVDDSQLPKDRFSAERLKGVDSTLKIQPAELGDSAVYLCASSPRDSNAGEQFFGPGTRLTVL.

This rearrangement joins TRBV6-5 to TRBJ1-2; 8 positions match TRBD1. The germline gives CDR1 MNHEY, CDR2 SVGAGI. This CDR3 contains 14 residues. Losses at the gene ends were 3 bases for V and 6 bases for J; bases not matched to a gene: 6. The CDR3 DNA sequence: TGTGCCAGCAGTTATGTCGGCAGGGGGCATGGCTACACCTTC. Translation: CASSYVGRGHGYTF.

The chain uses TRBV18 and TRBJ2-7, with 11 nucleotides matching TRBD1. Trimming took 4 bases from V and 6 from J; bases not matched to a gene: 17. The CDR3 totals 18 residues. Per the germline V gene, CDR1 is KGHSH and CDR2 is LQKENI. The CDR3: CASSLGQGALSMRGEQYF. As DNA, the CDR3 is TGTGCCAGCTCACTAGGACAGGGGGCTTTATCCATGAGAGGCGAGCAGTACTTC.

The rearrangement links TRBV9 to TRBJ1-5; D gene ambiguous. The CDR3 loop spans 15 amino acids. V shed 0 bases and J shed 3 bases, with 10 bases lying between them. Germline V gene sequence: CDR1 SGDLS, CDR2 YYNGEE. The CDR3 loop reads CASSVDGLINQPQHF. DNA for the CDR3: TGTGCCAGCAGCGTAGACGGTCTGATCAATCAGCCCCAGCATTTT.

The chain couples TRBV20-1 to TRBJ1-2; the D is unclear. The V and J ends lost 0 bases and 8 bases respectively, with 4 bases between them. The CDR3 spans 10 residues. Germline-derived CDR1 and CDR2 are DFQATT and SNEGSKA (reference sequence). The CDR3, as DNA: TGCAGTGCTAGAGACAGAGGCTACACCTTC. Translating gives CSARDRGYTF.

The chain is built from TRBV30 and TRBJ1-1, with 8 bases matching TRBD1. CDR3 length: 13 amino acids. Germline loops: CDR1 GTSNPN, CDR2 SVGIG (reference sequence). J lost 5 bases, V lost 3 bases, and 5 bases had no gene match. The CDR3 nucleotides read TGTGCCTGGAGATTCACAGGGGGTACTGAAGCTTTCTTT. It encodes CAWRFTGGTEAFF.

The chain carries TRBV18 and TRBJ1-1; D remains unclear. Trimming removed 2 bases from V and 0 bases from J, with 4 bases in between. CDR1 is KGHSH and CDR2 is LQKENI in the germline V gene. This CDR3 is built from 13 residues. CDR3 residues: CASSPEVNTEAFF. The CDR3 nucleotides are TGTGCCAGCTCACCAGAGGTGAACACTGAAGCTTTCTTT.

The chain recombines TRBV11-2 with TRBJ2-7, with TRBD1 matching 7 bases. The germline gives CDR1 SGHAT, CDR2 FQNNGV. The CDR3 is 13 residues long. Trimming took 8 bases from V and 2 from J; bases not matched to a gene: 6. CDR3 sequence reads: CASCHGQAYEQYF. CDR3 DNA sequence: TGTGCCAGCTGCCATGGACAGGCCTACGAGCAGTACTTC.

The V gene is TRBV27, the J gene TRBJ1-5; the D gene is possibly TRBD1 (5 bases). With 5 bases removed from V and 4 bases from J, the gap between germline ends came to 12 bases. The CDR3 runs 14 residues. Germline CDR1 MNHEY, CDR2 SMNVEV (reference sequence). The CDR3: CASSPRQTNQPQHF. DNA for the CDR3: TGTGCCAGCAGTCCCCGACAGACTAATCAGCCCCAGCATTTT.

The V gene is TRBV29-1, the J gene TRBJ2-2, with TRBD2 matching over 13 bases. The V gene's germline CDR1 is SQVTM and CDR2 ANQGSEA. The CDR3 is 15 amino acids. The V gene end was trimmed by 6 bases and the J gene end by 6 bases; junction bases not matched to a gene: 7. CDR3 bases: TGCAGCGTCGGGACTAGCGGGGTGTTTGCCGGGGAGCTGTTTTTT. Translated, it gives CSVGTSGVFAGELFF.

The genes are TRBV27 and TRBJ1-6; no reliable D call. The CDR3 consists of 13 residues. Trimming took 10 bases from V and 9 from J, leaving 16 bases between them. Germline CDR1 is MNHEY and CDR2 is SMNVEV (reference sequence). CDR3 sequence reads: CATREIPVSPLHF. In nucleotides, the CDR3 is TGTGCCACCCGGGAGATACCTGTTTCACCCCTCCACTTT.

This chain connects TRBV14 to TRBJ1-1; D may be TRBD1 (5 bases). Germline CDR1 reads SGHDN; CDR2 reads FVKESK. V gave up 0 bases and J gave up 4 bases, with 9 bases separating them. This CDR3 has 14 residues. DNA of the CDR3: TGTGCCAGCAGCCAAGATCTGGGGGGCACTGAAGCTTTCTTT. Translated, it gives CASSQDLGGTEAFF.

The CDR3 reads CASSVPAGVLSNEQFF. In DNA form, the CDR3 reads TGTGCCAGCAGCGTACCAGCGGGAGTACTAAGCAATGAGCAGTTCTTC. The V gene is TRBV9, the J gene TRBJ2-1; 8 bases line up with TRBD2. V lost 1 base to trimming and J lost 6 bases; unmatched junction nucleotides: 9. This CDR3 is built from 16 residues. The germline V gene has CDR1 SGDLS and CDR2 YYNGEE. Using reference TRBV9 and TRBJ2-1 for the parts outside the CDR3, the full variable domain is DSGVTQTPKHLITATGQRVTLRCSPRSGDLSVYWYQQSLDQGLQFLIQYYNGEERAKGNILERFSAQQFPDLHSELNLSSLELGDSALYFCASSVPAGVLSNEQFFGPGTRLTVL.

The rearrangement links TRBV30 to TRBJ1-1; 7 nucleotides align to TRBD1. Trimming at V came to 3 bases and at J to 4 bases, leaving 8 bases not matched to a gene. The CDR3 sequence is 14 residues long. CDR1 is GTSNPN and CDR2 is SVGIG in the germline V gene (reference sequence). The CDR3 protein is CAWSQRQGTTEAFF. The CDR3 DNA follows: TGTGCCTGGAGCCAGAGACAGGGTACCACTGAAGCTTTCTTT.

The gene calls are TRBV28 and TRBJ1-3; D is possibly TRBD1 (6 bases). Germline V gene sequence: CDR1 MDHEN, CDR2 SYDVKM. The CDR3 is 14 residues long. Trimming took 5 bases from V and 4 from J, leaving 12 bases between them. The CDR3 nucleotides read TGTGCCAGCAGTCCCACGACAGGAGGAAACACCATATATTTT. Its protein is CASSPTTGGNTIYF.

This rearrangement joins TRBV7-2 to TRBJ2-1; 13 nucleotides line up with TRBD2. The V gene's germline CDR1 is SGHTA and CDR2 FQGNSA. V was clipped by 4 bases and J by 12 bases; unmatched bases: 6. The CDR3 has 14 residues. CDR3 bases: TGTGCCAGCAGCTCCGGGACTAGCGGGATCGGGCAGTTCTTC. It specifies CASSSGTSGIGQFF. Based on the CDR3 plus reference TRBV7-2 and TRBJ2-1, the full variable domain is GAGVSQSPSNKVTEKGKDVELRCDPISGHTALYWYRQSLGQGLEFLIYFQGNSAPDKSGLPSDRFSAERTGGSVSTLTIQRTQQEDSAVYLCASSSGTSGIGQFFGPGTRLTVL.

V is TRBV27 and J is TRBJ1-2; 8 nucleotides match TRBD1. This CDR3 comprises 14 residues. J was trimmed by 5 bases and V by 5 bases; bases with no gene match: 7. Looked up from germline, CDR1 is MNHEY and CDR2 is SMNVEV (reference sequence). The CDR3 region is CASSTLQGGYGYTF. Written as DNA, the CDR3 is TGTGCCAGCAGTACCCTACAGGGGGGTTATGGCTACACCTTC.